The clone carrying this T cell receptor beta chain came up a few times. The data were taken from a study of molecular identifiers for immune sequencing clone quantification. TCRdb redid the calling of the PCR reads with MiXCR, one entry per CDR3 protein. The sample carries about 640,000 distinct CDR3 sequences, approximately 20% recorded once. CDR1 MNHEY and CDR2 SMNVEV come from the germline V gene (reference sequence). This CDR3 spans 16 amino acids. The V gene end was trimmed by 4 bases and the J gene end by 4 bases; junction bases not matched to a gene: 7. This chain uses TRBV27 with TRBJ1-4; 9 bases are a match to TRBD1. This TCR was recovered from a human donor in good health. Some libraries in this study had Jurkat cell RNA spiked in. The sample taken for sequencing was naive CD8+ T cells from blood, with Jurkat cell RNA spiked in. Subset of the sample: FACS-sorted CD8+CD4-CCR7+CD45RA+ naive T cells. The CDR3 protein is CASSSSGTGLNEKLFF. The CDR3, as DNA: TGTGCCAGCAGTTCCTCTGGGACAGGGCTTAATGAAAAACTGTTTTTT.